This T cell receptor beta chain was observed in a study of T cells in Graves' hyperthyroidism and ophthalmopathy. Investigators excluded patients with uncontrolled infection, other autoimmune disease, pregnancy or lactation. From approximately 9.5 ml of fresh peripheral blood, PBMCs were isolated. Authors of the study amplified TCR beta CDR3 regions from RNA transcripts. HTBI primers drove first-round RT-PCR of the TCR CDR3. TCRdb analysed the multiplex PCR reads with MiXCR anew, one entry per CDR3 protein. This sample has approximately 510,000 distinct CDR3 sequences, with 20% to 25% found just once. Germline CDR1 is SGHDT and CDR2 is YYEEEE. V dropped 1 base and J dropped 4 bases, with 14 bases sitting between them. The CDR3 covers 15 residues. This clonotype was counted at least ten times. Its antigen is not known. Study-wide findings and caveats: Researchers found most expanded thyroid clonotypes above 0.001 in blood as well.

The sequenced sample was blood. This chain joins TRBV5-6 and TRBJ1-2; maybe TRBD1 (6 bases). The origin of this receptor is a man younger than 35 with Graves' hyperthyroidism. CDR3: CASSLRGQQRYGYTF. The CDR3 DNA sequence: TGTGCCAGCAGCTTGCGCGGACAGCAACGCTATGGCTACACCTTC.